The 9 T cell receptor beta chains listed next were all sequenced from one sample in a study of blood T cell repertoires in COVID-19 (dated by TCRdb to the early 2020s). Libraries came from the immunoSEQ multiplex PCR assay. Sourced from immuneACCESS, this table was stored by TCRdb with only in-frame sequences that have V and J called. A share of the clones is absent; for the studies checked, an unresolved V gene accounts for under half, and the remainder has no known explanation. This sample lists roughly 110,000 clones; approximately 90% were detected once. The ten largest clones represent 1% to 1.5% of the sample. What was sequenced was peripheral blood. The receptors come from a woman between 25 and 40 years old with acute or convalescent COVID-19.

The chain recombines TRBV7-2 with TRBJ1-1; D uncertain. The CDR3 runs to 15 residues. In germline, CDR1 is SGHTA, CDR2 FQGNSA. The germline V and J ends were trimmed by 1 base and 0 bases, with 9 bases remaining between them. The CDR3 sequence: CASSLDTQLNTEAFF. For the CDR3, the DNA is TGTGCCAGCAGCTTAGATACACAATTGAACACTGAAGCTTTCTTT.

The V gene is TRBV19, the J gene TRBJ1-2; no firm D call. The V end was cut by 9 bases, the J end by 4 bases, with 6 bases between. Germline V gene data show CDR1 as LNHDA and CDR2 as SQIVND (reference sequence). The CDR3 is made up of 10 amino acids. The CDR3 sequence: CASWSYGYTF. The CDR3 DNA is TGTGCCAGCTGGAGCTATGGCTACACCTTC.

The chain links TRBV27 to TRBJ2-7; D not certain. Trimming cost V 0 bases and J 3 bases, with 6 bases left between them. The CDR3 is made up of 13 amino acids. CDR1 is MNHEY and CDR2 is SMNVEV in the germline V gene (reference sequence). CDR3 sequence reads: CASSLSSGYEQYF. Here the CDR3 DNA reads TGTGCCAGCAGTTTATCATCGGGCTACGAGCAGTACTTC.

This clone was found a few times. The chain links TRBV19 to TRBJ1-2; 8 nucleotides line up with TRBD1. The germline CDR1 and CDR2 sequences are LNHDA and SQIVND (reference sequence). J lost 1 base, V lost 0 bases, and 4 bases had no gene match. The CDR3 totals 16 residues. The CDR3 reads CASSIDWTGFNYGYTF. DNA of the CDR3: TGTGCCAGTAGTATAGATTGGACAGGGTTTAACTATGGCTACACCTTC.

This clone occurred once. V gene TRBV7-9 combines with J gene TRBJ1-1; D is perhaps TRBD1 (6 bases). Trimming took 5 bases from V and 2 from J, leaving 18 bases between them. The germline V gene has CDR1 SEHNR and CDR2 FQNEAQ (reference sequence). CDR3 length: 16 residues. Written as DNA, the CDR3 is TGTGCCAGCAGCGCACAGGGATTAAAGCGAAACACTGAAGCTTTCTTT. It codes for CASSAQGLKRNTEAFF.

This clone occurred once. V and J are TRBV11-3 and TRBJ2-2; D gene ambiguous. Germline loops: CDR1 SGHNT, CDR2 YENEEA. The CDR3 contains 13 residues. Trimming shortened V by 0 bases and J by 6 bases, and 5 bases separated the two germline ends. For the CDR3, the DNA is TGTGCCAGCAGCTTAGATCAGGCCGGGGAGCTGTTTTTT. It specifies CASSLDQAGELFF.

The rearrangement joins TRBV15 to TRBJ2-1; TRBD2 agrees at 7 bases. CDR1 LNHNV and CDR2 YYDKDF come from the germline V gene (reference sequence). The CDR3 covers 14 residues. Trimming took 3 bases from V and 3 from J; bases not matched to a gene: 2. CDR3 nucleotide sequence: TGTGCCACCAGCAGGAGCGGGGACTACAATGAGCAGTTCTTC. It specifies CATSRSGDYNEQFF.

V usage is TRBV6-5 and J usage is TRBJ2-7, with 7 bases lining up with TRBD1. CDR3 size: 15 residues. In germline, CDR1 is MNHEY, CDR2 SVGAGI. J lost 2 bases, V lost 6 bases, and 10 bases had no gene match. In DNA, the CDR3 is TGTGCCAGCAGCTTCGACAGGGACCCTACCTACGAGCAGTACTTC. Its protein product is CASSFDRDPTYEQYF.

The V and J genes are TRBV3-1 (or the pseudogene TRBV3-2) and TRBJ1-1, with TRBD1 identical over 7 bases. V was clipped by 4 bases and J by 2 bases; unmatched bases: 7. CDR1 and CDR2 from the germline V gene are LGHDT and YNNKEL (reference sequence). The CDR3 loop spans 15 amino acids. The CDR3 DNA sequence: TGTGCCAGCAGCCCAACGGGGACAGATAACACTGAAGCTTTCTTT. Translated, it gives CASSPTGTDNTEAFF.